This T cell receptor (beta chain) was captured in a study of post-analysis software for immune sequencing data. Study overall: Included courses were relapsing-remitting and secondary progressive multiple sclerosis; progressive-relapsing multiple sclerosis was also included.

Remarks on this clonotype: The antigen is not known.

The CDR3 consists of 13 residues. With 2 bases removed from V and 2 bases from J, the gap between germline ends came to 7 bases. Germline V gene data show CDR1 as LGHDT and CDR2 as YNNKEL (reference sequence). Unique molecular identifiers were carried by the TCR beta cDNA libraries. About half a million cDNA molecules were recovered from an input of roughly 0.85 to 10 million T cells. TCRdb passed the PCR reads through MiXCR, listing each CDR3 protein once. This repertoire shows around 440,000 distinct CDR3 sequences, 40% to 55% found once; its top ten account for 12%. Findings and limits, study-wide: Under the F measure, samples that were prepared in one batch clustered strongly together. Relative to controls, patients had about five TRBV segments at higher frequency, with TRBV5-6, TRBV5-1 and TRBV20-1 among these.

This clonotype was sampled from a girl aged 5-17 years with multiple sclerosis. This chain joins TRBV3-1 and TRBJ2-7, with D unclear. The specimen was blood. The CDR3 here is CASSQSGPYEQYF. In DNA form, the CDR3 reads TGTGCCAGCAGCCAATCCGGGCCCTACGAGCAGTACTTC.